The clone carrying this T cell receptor beta chain was seen a few times. Its antigen is as yet unknown. The CDR3 contains 13 residues. V was cut by 1 base and J by 1 base, with 4 bases left in between. Germline CDR1 LNHDA, CDR2 SQIVND (reference sequence). This specimen comes from a study of cytomegalovirus exposure and HLA in healthy donors. The study, taken as a whole, reports: Overall, about 160 TCR beta chains were annotated as cytomegalovirus-associated. Rare TCR sequences predominated, though certain public TCRs were found in many donors.

Profiled with immunoSEQ multiplex PCR; TCRdb holds only in-frame clones, not every one. The sample lists roughly 190,000 clones; roughly 86% were seen once. Input material: PBMCs. The clonotype originates from a woman aged 18-29 years in good health and CMV-seronegative. The chain couples TRBV19 to TRBJ1-1, with no clear D. CDR3 in amino acids: CASSIGRNTEAFF. The DNA for the CDR3 is TGTGCCAGTAGTATAGGGAGGAACACTGAAGCTTTCTTT.